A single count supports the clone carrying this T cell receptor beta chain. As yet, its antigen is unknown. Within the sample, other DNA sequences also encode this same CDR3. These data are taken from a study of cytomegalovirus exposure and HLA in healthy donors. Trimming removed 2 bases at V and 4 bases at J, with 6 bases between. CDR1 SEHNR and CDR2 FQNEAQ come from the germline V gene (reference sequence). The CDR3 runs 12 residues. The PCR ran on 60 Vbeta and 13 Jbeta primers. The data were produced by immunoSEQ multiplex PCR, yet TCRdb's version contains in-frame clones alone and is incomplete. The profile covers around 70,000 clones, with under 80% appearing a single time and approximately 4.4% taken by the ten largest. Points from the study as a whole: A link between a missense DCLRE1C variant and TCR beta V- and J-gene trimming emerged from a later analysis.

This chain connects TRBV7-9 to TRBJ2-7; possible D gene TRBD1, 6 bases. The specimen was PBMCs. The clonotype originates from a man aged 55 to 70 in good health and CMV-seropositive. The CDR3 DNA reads TGTGCCAGCAGCTTACAGGGGTACGAGCAGTACTTC. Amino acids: CASSLQGYEQYF.